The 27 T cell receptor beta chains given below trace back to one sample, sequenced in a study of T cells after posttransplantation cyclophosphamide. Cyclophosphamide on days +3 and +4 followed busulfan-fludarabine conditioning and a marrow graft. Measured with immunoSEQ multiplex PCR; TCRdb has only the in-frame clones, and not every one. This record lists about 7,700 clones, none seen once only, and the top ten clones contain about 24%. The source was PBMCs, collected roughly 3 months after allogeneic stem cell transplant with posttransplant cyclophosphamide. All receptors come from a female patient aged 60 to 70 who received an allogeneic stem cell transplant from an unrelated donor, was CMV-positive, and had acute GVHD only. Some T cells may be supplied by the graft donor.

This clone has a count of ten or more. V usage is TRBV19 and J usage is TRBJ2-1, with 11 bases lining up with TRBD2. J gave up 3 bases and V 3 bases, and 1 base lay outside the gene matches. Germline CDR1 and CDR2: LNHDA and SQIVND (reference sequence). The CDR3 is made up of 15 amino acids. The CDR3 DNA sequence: TGTGCCAGTAGTATGGGACTAGCGGACTACAATGAGCAGTTCTTC. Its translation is CASSMGLADYNEQFF.

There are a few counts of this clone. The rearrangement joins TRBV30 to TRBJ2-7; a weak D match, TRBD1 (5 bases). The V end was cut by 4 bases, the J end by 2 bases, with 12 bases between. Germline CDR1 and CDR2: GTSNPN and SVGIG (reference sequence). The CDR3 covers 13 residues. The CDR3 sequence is CAWNRGATYEQYF. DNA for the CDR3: TGTGCCTGGAACCGTGGGGCCACCTACGAGCAGTACTTC.

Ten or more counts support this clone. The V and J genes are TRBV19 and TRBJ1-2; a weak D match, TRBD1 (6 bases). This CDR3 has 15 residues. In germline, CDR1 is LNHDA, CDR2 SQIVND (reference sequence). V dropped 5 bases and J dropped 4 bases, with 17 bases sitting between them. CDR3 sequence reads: CASSPRTAYFYGYTF. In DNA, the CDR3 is TGTGCCAGTAGTCCCCGGACAGCTTACTTCTATGGCTACACCTTC.

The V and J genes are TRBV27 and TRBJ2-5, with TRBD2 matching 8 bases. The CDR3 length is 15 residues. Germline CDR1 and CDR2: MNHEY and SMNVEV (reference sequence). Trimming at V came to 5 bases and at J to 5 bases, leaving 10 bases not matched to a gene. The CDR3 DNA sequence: TGTGCCAGCAGTGAACTCGGGAGGGGGGGGGAGACCCAGTACTTC. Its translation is CASSELGRGGETQYF.

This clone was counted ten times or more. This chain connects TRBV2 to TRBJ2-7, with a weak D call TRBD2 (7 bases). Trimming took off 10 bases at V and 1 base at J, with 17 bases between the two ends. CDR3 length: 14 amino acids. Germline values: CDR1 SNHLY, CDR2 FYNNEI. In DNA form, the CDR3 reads TGTGCCACCACTGGGGGGGCTGATTCCTACGAGCAGTACTTC. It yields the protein CATTGGADSYEQYF.

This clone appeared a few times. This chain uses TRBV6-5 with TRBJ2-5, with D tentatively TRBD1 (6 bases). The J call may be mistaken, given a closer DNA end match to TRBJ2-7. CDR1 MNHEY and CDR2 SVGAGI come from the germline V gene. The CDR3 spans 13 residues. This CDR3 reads CASRTGEGYEQYF. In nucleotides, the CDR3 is TGTGCCAGCAGGACAGGTGAAGGCTACGAGCAGTACTTC.

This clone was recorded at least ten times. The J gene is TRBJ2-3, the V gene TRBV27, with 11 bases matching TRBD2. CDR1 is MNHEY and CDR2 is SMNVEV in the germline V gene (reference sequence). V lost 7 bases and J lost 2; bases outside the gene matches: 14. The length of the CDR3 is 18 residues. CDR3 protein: CASTRTSGSRLFTDTQYF. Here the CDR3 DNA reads TGTGCCAGCACCCGAACTAGCGGGAGTAGGTTGTTCACAGATACGCAGTATTTT.

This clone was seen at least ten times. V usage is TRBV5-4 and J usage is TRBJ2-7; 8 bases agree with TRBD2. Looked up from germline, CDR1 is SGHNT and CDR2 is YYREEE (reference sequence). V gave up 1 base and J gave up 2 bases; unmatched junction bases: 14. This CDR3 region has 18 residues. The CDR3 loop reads CASSLYRGSGRSPYEQYF. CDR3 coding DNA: TGTGCCAGCAGCTTGTATAGGGGCAGCGGGAGAAGCCCCTACGAGCAGTACTTC.

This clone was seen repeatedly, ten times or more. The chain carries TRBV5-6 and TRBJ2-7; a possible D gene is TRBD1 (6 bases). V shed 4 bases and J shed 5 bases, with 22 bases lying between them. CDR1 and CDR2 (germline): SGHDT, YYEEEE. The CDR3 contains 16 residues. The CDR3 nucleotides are TGTGCCAGCAGCAAGTACAGGGTGGGGCCCCAAGACGAGCAGTACTTC. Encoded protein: CASSKYRVGPQDEQYF.

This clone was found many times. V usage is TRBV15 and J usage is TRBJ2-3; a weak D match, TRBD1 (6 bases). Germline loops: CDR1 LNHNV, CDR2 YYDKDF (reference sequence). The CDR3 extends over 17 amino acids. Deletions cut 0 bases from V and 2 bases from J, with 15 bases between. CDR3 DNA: TGTGCCACCAGCAGAGATAAGGGACAACCTTTCACAGATACGCAGTATTTT. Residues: CATSRDKGQPFTDTQYF.

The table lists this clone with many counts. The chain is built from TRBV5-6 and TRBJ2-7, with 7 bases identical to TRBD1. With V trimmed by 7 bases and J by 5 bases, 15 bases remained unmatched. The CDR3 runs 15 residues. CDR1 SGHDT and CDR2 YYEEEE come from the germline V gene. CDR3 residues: CASQYRGKSPHEQYF. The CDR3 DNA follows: TGTGCCAGCCAATACAGGGGAAAATCTCCTCACGAGCAGTACTTC.

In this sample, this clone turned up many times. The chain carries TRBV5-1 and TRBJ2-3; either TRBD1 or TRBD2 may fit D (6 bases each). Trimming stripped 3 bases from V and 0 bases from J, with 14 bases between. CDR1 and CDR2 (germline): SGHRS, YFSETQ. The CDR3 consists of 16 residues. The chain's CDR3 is CASSSVRRGSTDTQYF. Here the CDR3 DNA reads TGCGCCAGCAGCTCGGTACGGAGGGGGAGCACAGATACGCAGTATTTT.

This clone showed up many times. For the CDR3, the DNA is TGTGCCAGCAGCACCCAGAGGACTAGCGGGGGGGGCCCCTACGAGCAGTACTTC. Amino acid sequence: CASSTQRTSGGGPYEQYF. The rearrangement links TRBV5-4 to TRBJ2-7; 15 nucleotides agree with TRBD2. Losses at the gene ends were 4 bases for V and 2 bases for J; bases not matched to a gene: 10. Per the germline V gene, CDR1 is SGHNT and CDR2 is YYREEE (reference sequence). The CDR3 has 18 amino acids.

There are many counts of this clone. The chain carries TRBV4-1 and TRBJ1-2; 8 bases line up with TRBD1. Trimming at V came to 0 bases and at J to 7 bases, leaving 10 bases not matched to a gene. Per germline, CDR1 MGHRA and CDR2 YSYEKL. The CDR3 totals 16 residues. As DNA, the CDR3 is TGCGCCAGCAGCCAAGATCCGGGGACAGGTAGTAGTGGCTACACCTTC. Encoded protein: CASSQDPGTGSSGYTF.

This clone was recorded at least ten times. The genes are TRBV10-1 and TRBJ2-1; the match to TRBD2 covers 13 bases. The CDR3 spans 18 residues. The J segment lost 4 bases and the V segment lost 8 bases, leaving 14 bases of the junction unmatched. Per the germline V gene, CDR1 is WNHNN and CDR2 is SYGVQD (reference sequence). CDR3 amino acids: CASGSGTSGTWRYNEQFF. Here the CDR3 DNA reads TGCGCCAGCGGCAGCGGGACTAGCGGGACCTGGCGGTACAATGAGCAGTTCTTC.

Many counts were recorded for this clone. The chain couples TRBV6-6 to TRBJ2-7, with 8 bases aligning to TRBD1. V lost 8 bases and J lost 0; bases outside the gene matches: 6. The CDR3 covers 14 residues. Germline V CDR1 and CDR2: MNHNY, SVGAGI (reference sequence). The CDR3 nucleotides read TGTGCCAGCCGAGAGGACAGGGACTCCTACGAGCAGTACTTC. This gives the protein CASREDRDSYEQYF.

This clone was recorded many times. The CDR3 protein is CASSLSWTSGRAGELFF. CDR3 bases: TGTGCCAGCAGCCTATCCTGGACTAGCGGGAGGGCCGGGGAGCTGTTTTTT. The V call is TRBV7-3, the J call TRBJ2-2; 15 bases are a match to TRBD2. The CDR3 totals 17 residues. The V segment lost 5 bases and the J segment 6 bases; nucleotides outside the gene matches: 7. Germline V gene data show CDR1 as SGHTA and CDR2 as FQGTGA.

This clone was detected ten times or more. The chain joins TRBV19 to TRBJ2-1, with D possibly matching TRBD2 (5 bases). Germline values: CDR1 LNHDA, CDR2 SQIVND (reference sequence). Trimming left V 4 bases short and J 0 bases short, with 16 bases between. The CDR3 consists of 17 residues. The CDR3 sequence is CASSNQVSGRSYNEQFF. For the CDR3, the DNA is TGTGCCAGTAGTAACCAAGTCAGCGGTCGCTCCTACAATGAGCAGTTCTTC. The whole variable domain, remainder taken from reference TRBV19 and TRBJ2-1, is DGGITQSPKYLFRKEGQNVTLSCEQNLNHDAMYWYRQDPGQGLRLIYYSQIVNDFQKGDIAEGYSVSREKKESFPLTVTSAQKNPTAFYLCASSNQVSGRSYNEQFFGPGTRLTVL.

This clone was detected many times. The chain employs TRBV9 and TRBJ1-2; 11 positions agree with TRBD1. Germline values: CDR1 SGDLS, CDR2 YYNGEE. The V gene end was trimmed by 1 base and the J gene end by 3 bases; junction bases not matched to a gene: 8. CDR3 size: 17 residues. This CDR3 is CASSVSDRGRGDYGYTF. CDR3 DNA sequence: TGTGCCAGCAGCGTATCGGACAGGGGGCGCGGGGACTATGGCTACACCTTC.

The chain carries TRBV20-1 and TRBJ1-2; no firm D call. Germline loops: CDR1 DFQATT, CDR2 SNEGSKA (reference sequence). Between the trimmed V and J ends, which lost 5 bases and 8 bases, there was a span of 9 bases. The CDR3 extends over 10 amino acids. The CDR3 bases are TGCAGTGCTCCTAATGCGGGCTACACCTTC. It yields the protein CSAPNAGYTF.

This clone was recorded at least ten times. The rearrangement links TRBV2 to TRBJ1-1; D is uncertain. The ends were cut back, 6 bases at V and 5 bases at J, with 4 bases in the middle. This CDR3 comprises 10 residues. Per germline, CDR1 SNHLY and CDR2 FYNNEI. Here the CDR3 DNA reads TGTGCCAGCAGGAGGACTGAAGCTTTCTTT. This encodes CASRRTEAFF. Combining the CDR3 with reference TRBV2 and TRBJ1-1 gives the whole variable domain EPEVTQTPSHQVTQMGQEVILRCVPISNHLYFYWYRQILGQKVEFLVSFYNNEISEKSEIFDDQFSVERPDGSNFTLKIRSTKLEDSAMYFCASRRTEAFFGQGTRLTVV.

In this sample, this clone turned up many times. CDR3 loop: CASSRRGGDQPQHF. CDR3 in DNA: TGTGCCAGCAGCAGGAGGGGAGGGGATCAGCCCCAGCATTTT. The chain joins TRBV27 to TRBJ1-5, with D possibly being TRBD1 (5 bases). Germline V CDR1 and CDR2: MNHEY, SMNVEV (reference sequence). V shed 6 bases and J shed 5 bases, with 14 bases lying between them. The CDR3 runs 14 residues.

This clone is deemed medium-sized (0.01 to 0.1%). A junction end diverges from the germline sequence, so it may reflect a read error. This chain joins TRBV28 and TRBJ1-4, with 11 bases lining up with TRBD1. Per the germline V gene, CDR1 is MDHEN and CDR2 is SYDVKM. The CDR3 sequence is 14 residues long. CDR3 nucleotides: TGTGCCAGCGGCATGGATGGGACAGGGGGTCCCACTTGGTTT. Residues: CASGMDGTGGPTWF.

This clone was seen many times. The CDR3 coding sequence is TGTGCCAGCAGCCGGGACTTCGCGGGGACCCAGTACTTC. It yields the protein CASSRDFAGTQYF. The chain recombines TRBV7-9 with TRBJ2-5; D might be TRBD2 (6 bases). This CDR3 region has 13 residues. V was cut by 5 bases and J by 7 bases, with 14 bases left in between. Germline V gives CDR1 SEHNR, CDR2 FQNEAQ (reference sequence).

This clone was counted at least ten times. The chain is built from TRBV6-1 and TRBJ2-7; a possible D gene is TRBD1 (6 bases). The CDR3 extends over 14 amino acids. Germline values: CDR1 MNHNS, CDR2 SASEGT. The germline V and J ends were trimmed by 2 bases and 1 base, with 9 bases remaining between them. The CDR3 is CASSEHRDSYEQYF. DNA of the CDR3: TGTGCCAGCAGTGAACACAGGGATTCCTACGAGCAGTACTTC.

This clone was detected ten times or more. The CDR3 region has the DNA TGTGCCAGCAGCCAACAGGGGGGCGGCCTCTATGGCTACACCTTC. This codes for CASSQQGGGLYGYTF. J is TRBJ1-2 and V is TRBV6-5; 8 bases map to TRBD1. V lost 6 bases, J lost 4 bases, and 10 bases stayed unmatched. Germline V gene sequence: CDR1 MNHEY, CDR2 SVGAGI. CDR3 size: 15 residues.

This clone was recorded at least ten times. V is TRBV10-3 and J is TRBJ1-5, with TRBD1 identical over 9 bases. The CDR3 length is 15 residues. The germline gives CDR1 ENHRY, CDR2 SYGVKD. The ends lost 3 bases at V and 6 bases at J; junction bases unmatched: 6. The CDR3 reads CAISDLTGGGQPQHF. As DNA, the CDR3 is TGTGCCATCAGTGACCTGACAGGGGGAGGTCAGCCCCAGCATTTT.